The present TCR beta chain was sequenced within a study of T cell responses to AZD1222 COVID-19 vaccine. Study in general: Whether given at about 4 or about 12 weeks, second doses were pooled. The study, taken as a whole, reports: Seropositive AZD1222 recipients at baseline numbered only 6 or 7. In a largely white British group with more females than males, clonal diversity was possibly underestimated. Mapped onto spike, vaccine-associated CD4 TCRs spanned it and were dominant at 160-218 and 743-854.

The assay was immunoSEQ multiplex PCR, and TCRdb's table has in-frame clones only and misses some. The sample carries roughly 180,000 clones, about 89% recorded once. The V and J ends lost 6 bases and 11 bases, in that order; junction bases with no gene match: 4. The CDR3 runs to 13 residues. This clone was seen more than once but under ten times. Its antigen is currently unknown. The TCR originated in an adult in good health. The sample here was peripheral blood, taken on day 0 of AZD1222 vaccination. The chain couples TRBV12-3 or TRBV12-4 to TRBJ2-3, with 14 positions matching TRBD2. This CDR3 reads CASSGLAGGRQYF. In DNA, the CDR3 is TGTGCCAGCAGCGGACTAGCGGGGGGTCGGCAGTATTTT.